A few counts support the clone carrying this T cell receptor beta chain. What it recognizes is unknown. A read error may account for a junction end that differs from germline. General observations from the study: Whole repertoires were not studied in the larger cohort, only one V-J beta rearrangement.

Constant-region reverse primers amplified full-length variable regions, followed by semi-nested Nested Universal Primer A PCR. TCRdb reanalysed the 5' RACE reads using MiXCR and keeps one entry per CDR3 protein. The table shows nearly 55,000 distinct CDR3 sequences, with approximately 17% occurring only once. There are 15 residues in the CDR3. In germline, CDR1 is SGHTA, CDR2 FQGNSA. The sequenced material came from naive CD4+ T cells sorted from blood. The sample's subset: naive CD4+ T cells, CD4+CD45RA+CD25-. The chain joins TRBV7-2 to TRBJ2-5; 7 bases map to TRBD1. This receptor was obtained from a female donor with breast cancer. The CDR3 coding sequence is TGTGCCAGCAGCTCCTCCGGGACAGCGCAAGAGACCCTGTACTTC. This encodes CASSSSGTAQETLYF. Together with reference TRBV7-2 and TRBJ2-5, the CDR3 gives the full variable domain: GAGVSQSPSNKVTEKGKDVELRCDPISGHTALYWYRQSLGQGLEFLIYFQGNSAPDKSGLPSDRFSAERTGGSVSTLTIQRTQQEDSAVYLCASSSSGTAQETLYFGPGTRLLVL.